This T cell receptor (beta chain) derives from a study of T cell responses to AZD1222 COVID-19 vaccine. Broader study findings: Repertoire sampling happened only post peak T cell response. The donor cohort was predominantly white British with a female majority, and clonal diversity may have been underestimated.

Details on this clone: The antigen remains unidentified.

Libraries were prepared by immunoSEQ multiplex PCR; TCRdb keeps only in-frame clonotypes and omits some of them. The data show about 70,000 clones, around 84% seen once. This CDR3 has 12 amino acids. V dropped 3 bases and J dropped 5; count of bases not matched to a gene: 1. Germline values: CDR1 KGHSH, CDR2 LQKENI. This clonotype was sampled from an adult in good health. The chain combines TRBV18 with TRBJ2-7, with 7 bases that match TRBD1. The material was peripheral blood, obtained on day 0 of AZD1222 vaccination. In nucleotides, the CDR3 is TGTGCCAGCTCACCCGACAGGGACGAGCAGTACTTC. Amino acid sequence: CASSPDRDEQYF.